The rows below give T cell receptor beta chains drawn from one sample of a study of T cell responses to AZD1222 COVID-19 vaccine. Sequencing used immunoSEQ multiplex PCR; TCRdb keeps in-frame clones, though not all of them. This sample has some 150,000 clones, with over 80% found just once. This specimen consisted of peripheral blood, obtained on day 0 of MenACWY control vaccination. The receptors come from an adult in good health. CDR3s include the opening cysteine and the closing phenylalanine or tryptophan. The D gene is left open where the match is weak. Not every row has a clone size; where given, it reads once, few, many or a size class.

TRBV7-3,NA,NA,TRBJ1-1,CASSPGPMNTEAFF,TGTGCCAGCAGCCCGGGACCCATGAACACTGAAGCTTTCTTT
TRBV29-1,NA,NA,TRBJ1-5,CSVVKGRRGNQPQHF,TGCAGCGTGGTAAAGGGGCGGCGGGGCAATCAGCCCCAGCATTTT
TRBV6-5,NA,NA,TRBJ1-5,CASSYRFNQPQHF,TGTGCCAGCAGTTACAGGTTTAATCAGCCCCAGCATTTT
TRBV25-1,NA,NA,TRBJ2-1,CASSDRMGGNEQFF,TGTGCCAGCAGTGACAGGATGGGAGGAAATGAGCAGTTCTTC
TRBV10-3,NA,NA,TRBJ2-7,CAITQGTGSYEQYF,TGTGCCATCACTCAAGGAACGGGCTCCTACGAGCAGTACTTC
TRBV3-1/TRBV3-2,NA,TRBD1,TRBJ1-5,CASSQENRGAPQHF,TGTGCCAGCAGCCAAGAAAACAGGGGTGCGCCCCAGCATTTT
TRBV20-1,NA,NA,TRBJ1-2,CSAPTDEGYTF,TGCAGTGCCCCGACCGATGAGGGCTACACCTTC
TRBV21-1,NA,NA,TRBJ1-1,CASSKPRPNTEAFF,TGTGCCAGCAGCAAGCCCAGACCGAACACTGAAGCTTTCTTT
TRBV28,NA,NA,TRBJ2-7,CASSQQGSYEQYF,TGTGCCAGCAGTCAACAGGGATCCTACGAGCAGTACTTC
TRBV10-3,NA,NA,TRBJ2-5,CAIGARDGVRETQYF,TGTGCCATCGGGGCAAGGGACGGGGTACGAGAGACCCAGTACTTC
TRBV9,NA,NA,TRBJ2-1,CASSPQLGPSYNEQFF,TGTGCCAGCAGCCCTCAACTAGGGCCCTCCTACAATGAGCAGTTCTTC
TRBV27,NA,NA,TRBJ1-6,CASSLSYPRETYNSPLHF,TGTGCCAGCAGTTTATCCTATCCCCGTGAGACCTATAATTCACCCCTCCACTTT
TRBV30,NA,NA,TRBJ1-5,CAWSVGDTNQPQHF,TGTGCCTGGAGTGTTGGAGACACCAATCAGCCCCAGCATTTT
TRBV3-1/TRBV3-2,NA,NA,TRBJ2-3,CASSDGGAFTDTQYF,TGTGCCAGCAGCGACGGCGGAGCCTTCACAGATACGCAGTATTTT
TRBV4-1,NA,NA,TRBJ2-7,CASSQVLGGEDEQYF,TGCGCCAGCAGCCAAGTATTGGGGGGCGAAGACGAGCAGTACTTC
TRBV28,NA,TRBD1,TRBJ2-1,CASSLWGLAGGNEQFF,TGTGCCAGCAGTTTATGGGGGTTGGCAGGGGGTAATGAGCAGTTCTTC
TRBV9,NA,NA,TRBJ1-1,CASSVEETNTEAFF,TGTGCCAGCAGCGTAGAAGAGACGAACACTGAAGCTTTCTTT
TRBV7-8,many,NA,TRBJ1-5,CASSLSRSVGDQPQHF,TGTGCCAGCAGCTTATCCAGGTCGGTGGGCGATCAGCCCCAGCATTTT
TRBV11-1,NA,TRBD1,TRBJ2-2,CASSPDREAGELFF,TGTGCCAGCAGCCCGGACAGGGAAGCCGGGGAGCTGTTTTTT
TRBV11-2,NA,TRBD1,TRBJ1-1,CASSFLTGANTEAFF,TGTGCCAGCAGCTTCCTGACAGGGGCGAACACTGAAGCTTTCTTT
TRBV11-3,NA,NA,TRBJ1-6,CANPGSLNYNSPLHF,TGTGCCAACCCCGGGTCACTGAACTATAATTCACCCCTCCACTTT
TRBV7-2,NA,NA,TRBJ1-1,CASSFGVLEAFF,TGTGCCAGCAGCTTTGGGGTGTTAGAAGCTTTCTTT
TRBV13,NA,NA,TRBJ1-3,CASSPPGTSGNTIYF,TGTGCCAGCAGCCCCCCCGGGACCTCCGGAAACACCATATATTTT
TRBV7-9,NA,NA,TRBJ1-1,CASSLAGREVAFF,TGTGCCAGCAGCTTAGCGGGCAGGGAGGTGGCTTTCTTT
TRBV6-5,NA,NA,TRBJ1-1,CASSFWSGDTEAFF,TGTGCCAGCAGTTTCTGGTCAGGGGACACTGAAGCTTTCTTT
TRBV7-9,NA,NA,TRBJ1-3,CATRPQGSGNTIYF,TGTGCCACCCGCCCACAGGGCTCTGGAAACACCATATATTTT
TRBV19,NA,NA,TRBJ2-7,CASTAFGYDEQYF,TGTGCCAGTACCGCGTTCGGGTACGACGAGCAGTACTTC
TRBV4-1,NA,NA,TRBJ2-2,CASSQGWGDTGELFF,TGCGCCAGCAGCCAAGGGTGGGGGGACACCGGGGAGCTGTTTTTT
TRBV4-1,NA,NA,TRBJ1-2,CASSQDTDLNYGYTF,TGCGCCAGCAGCCAAGATACAGACTTAAACTATGGCTACACCTTC
TRBV28,NA,TRBD1,TRBJ1-1,CASSFRDRMNTEAFF,TGTGCCAGCAGTTTTCGGGACAGGATGAACACTGAAGCTTTCTTT
TRBV5-1,NA,TRBD1,TRBJ2-2,CASSRGPGQGSAGELFF,TGCGCCAGCAGCAGGGGGCCGGGACAGGGAAGCGCCGGGGAGCTGTTTTTT
TRBV10-2,once,NA,TRBJ1-2,CASRGGLAYGYTF,TGCGCCAGCAGGGGGGGGTTGGCGTATGGCTACACCTTC
TRBV27,NA,NA,TRBJ2-1,CASSLGTYNEQFF,TGTGCCAGCAGTTTAGGGACCTACAATGAGCAGTTCTTC
TRBV5-1,NA,NA,TRBJ2-7,CASGTPGGYEQYF,TGCGCCAGCGGGACACCCGGAGGCTACGAGCAGTACTTC
TRBV2,NA,NA,TRBJ2-5,CASSLKAGRETQYF,TGTGCCAGCAGCCTCAAGGCAGGGAGGGAGACCCAGTACTTC
TRBV7-2,NA,NA,TRBJ2-3,CASSLSPQADTQYF,TGTGCCAGCAGCTTAAGTCCGCAGGCAGATACGCAGTATTTT
TRBV7-8,NA,TRBD2,TRBJ2-7,CASSQASGGHYEQYF,TGTGCCAGCAGCCAAGCTAGCGGGGGACACTACGAGCAGTACTTC
TRBV30,NA,NA,TRBJ1-1,CAWKRNTEAFF,TGTGCCTGGAAGAGGAACACTGAAGCTTTCTTT
TRBV6-5,NA,TRBD1,TRBJ1-2,CASSYGTGSNGYTF,TGTGCCAGCAGTTACGGGACAGGGTCTAATGGCTACACCTTC
TRBV11-3,NA,NA,TRBJ2-1,CASSLARYNEQFF,TGTGCCAGCAGCCTCGCCCGATACAATGAGCAGTTCTTC
TRBV7-2,once,NA,TRBJ2-7,CASSSAASAQYEQYF,TGTGCCAGCAGCTCGGCGGCTAGCGCACAATACGAGCAGTACTTC
TRBV7-9,NA,NA,TRBJ2-2,CASSLSHYGELFF,TGTGCCAGCAGCTTAAGTCACTACGGGGAGCTGTTTTTT
TRBV18,once,NA,TRBJ2-7,CASSPSAGWSYEQYF,TGTGCCAGCTCTCCATCAGCAGGGTGGTCCTACGAGCAGTACTTC
TRBV18,NA,NA,TRBJ2-2,CASSPRRNTGELFF,TGTGCCAGCTCACCACGAAGAAACACCGGGGAGCTGTTTTTT
TRBV5-1,once,NA,TRBJ2-7,CASSLYRRAGSPYEQYF,TGCGCCAGCAGCTTGTATCGTCGGGCAGGGAGCCCCTACGAGCAGTACTTC